This T cell receptor (beta chain) emerged from a study of blood T cell repertoires in COVID-19. How the authors handled the data: Researchers report that nucleated cell counts were estimated from reference gene primer amplification. Assay used: immunoSEQ multiplex PCR; TCRdb lists only in-frame clones, some missing. V and J calls and clone size are copied from that table; D and trimming were computed from the DNA. The sample has around 68,000 clones, about 80% seen once. Trimming took off 3 bases at V and 3 bases at J, with 6 bases between the two ends. This CDR3 is built from 13 residues. This TCR was recovered from a man older than 75 with active COVID-19. Sequencing was carried out using peripheral blood. The rearrangement links TRBV12-3 or TRBV12-4 to TRBJ1-5; the D is unclear. The CDR3 region is CASSLSVNQPQHF. As DNA, the CDR3 is TGTGCCAGCAGTTTGTCCGTCAATCAGCCCCAGCATTTT.